The clone carrying this T cell receptor beta chain was counted a few times. Its antigen is not known. The authors sorted CD4+ naive, central memory, regulatory and stem cell-like memory cells via CD45RO/CCR7/CD25/CD127/CD95/CD27. This sample stems from a study of beta chain features in type 1 diabetes. General study points: Researchers report that Type 1 diabetes patients had moderately but significantly shorter TCRB CDR3s across all four CD4+ subsets.

CDR1 is MDHEN and CDR2 is SYDVKM in the germline V gene. J gave up 9 bases and V 3 bases, and 13 bases lay outside the gene matches. The CDR3 loop spans 15 amino acids. The isolated RNA, all of it, was reverse transcribed, so expressed TCRB transcripts were what got sequenced. Data came from immunoSEQ multiplex PCR; TCRdb stores just in-frame clones and leaves some out. This table holds under 300,000 clones, 15% to 20% found once. This TCR was recovered from a young man with type 1 diabetes. The gene calls are TRBV28 and TRBJ1-1; 7 bases are a match to TRBD1. Material for sequencing was naive CD4+ T cells from blood. The CDR3 DNA follows: TGTGCCAGCAGTTTGTCCCCACAGGGGTCGGAGAAAGCTTTCTTT. Translation: CASSLSPQGSEKAFF.